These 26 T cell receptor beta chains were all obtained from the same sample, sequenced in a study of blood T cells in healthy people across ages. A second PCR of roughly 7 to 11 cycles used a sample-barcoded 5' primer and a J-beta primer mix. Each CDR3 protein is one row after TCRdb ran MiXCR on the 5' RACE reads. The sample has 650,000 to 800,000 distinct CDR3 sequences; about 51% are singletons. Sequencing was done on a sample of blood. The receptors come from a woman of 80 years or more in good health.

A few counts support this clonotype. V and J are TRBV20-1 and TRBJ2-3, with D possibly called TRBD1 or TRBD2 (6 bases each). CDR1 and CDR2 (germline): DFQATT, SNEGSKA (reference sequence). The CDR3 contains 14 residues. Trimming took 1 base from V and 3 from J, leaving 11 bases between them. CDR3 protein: CSARGLGGTDTQYF. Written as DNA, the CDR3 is TGCAGTGCTAGAGGACTAGGGGGGACAGATACGCAGTATTTT.

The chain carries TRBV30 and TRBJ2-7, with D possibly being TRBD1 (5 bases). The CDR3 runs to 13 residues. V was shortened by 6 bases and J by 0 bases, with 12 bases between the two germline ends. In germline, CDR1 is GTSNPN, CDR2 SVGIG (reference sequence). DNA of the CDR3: TGTGCCTGCGAACGTGACAGCTCCTACGAGCAGTACTTC. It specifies CACERDSSYEQYF.

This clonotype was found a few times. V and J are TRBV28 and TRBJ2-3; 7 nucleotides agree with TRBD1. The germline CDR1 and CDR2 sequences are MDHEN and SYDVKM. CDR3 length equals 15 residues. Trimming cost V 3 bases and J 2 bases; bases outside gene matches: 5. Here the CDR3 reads CASSLTGILTDTQYF. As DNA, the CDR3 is TGTGCCAGCAGTTTGACAGGGATTCTCACAGATACGCAGTATTTT.

The DNA of the CDR3 is TGTGCCAGCAGCCCGCCGGACAGGGGCTACACAGATACGCAGTATTTT. Residues: CASSPPDRGYTDTQYF. The V gene is TRBV3-1, the J gene TRBJ2-3; 9 positions agree with TRBD1. The germline gives CDR1 LGHDT, CDR2 YNNKEL (reference sequence). J was trimmed by 2 bases and V by 4 bases; bases with no gene match: 7. This CDR3 is 16 amino acids long.

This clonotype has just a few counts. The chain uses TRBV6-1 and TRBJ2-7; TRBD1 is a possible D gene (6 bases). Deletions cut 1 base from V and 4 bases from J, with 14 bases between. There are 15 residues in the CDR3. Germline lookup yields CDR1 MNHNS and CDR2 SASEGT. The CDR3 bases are TGTGCCAGCAGTGAAGAGGGGGAAAGATGGTACGAGCAGTACTTC. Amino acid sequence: CASSEEGERWYEQYF.

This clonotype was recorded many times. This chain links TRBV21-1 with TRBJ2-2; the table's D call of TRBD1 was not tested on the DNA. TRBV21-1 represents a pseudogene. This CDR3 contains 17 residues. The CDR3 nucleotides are TGTGCCAGCAGCAAAGCTACCCATCGGGACAGTAAAGGGGAGCTGTTTTTT. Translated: CASSKATHRDSKGELFF.

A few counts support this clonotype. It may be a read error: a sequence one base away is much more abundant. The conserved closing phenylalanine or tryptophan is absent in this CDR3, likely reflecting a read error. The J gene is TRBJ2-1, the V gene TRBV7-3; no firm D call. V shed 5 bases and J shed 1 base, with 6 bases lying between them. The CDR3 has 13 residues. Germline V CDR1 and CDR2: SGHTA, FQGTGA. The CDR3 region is CASSAESYNEQFL. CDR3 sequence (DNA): TGTGCCAGCAGCGCCGAGTCCTACAATGAGCAGTTCTTA.

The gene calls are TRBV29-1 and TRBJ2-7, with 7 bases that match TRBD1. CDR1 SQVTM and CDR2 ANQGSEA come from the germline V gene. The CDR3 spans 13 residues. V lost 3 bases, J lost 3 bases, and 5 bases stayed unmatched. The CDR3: CSVDTGENYEQYF. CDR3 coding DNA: TGCAGCGTTGATACAGGGGAAAACTACGAGCAGTACTTC.

The CDR3 sequence: CASSLKTGGLDTQYF. The CDR3 bases are TGTGCCAGCAGTTTAAAGACAGGGGGGCTGGATACGCAGTATTTT. The genes are TRBV12-3 or TRBV12-4 and TRBJ2-3, with 9 bases that match TRBD1. The CDR3 runs 15 residues. J was trimmed by 6 bases and V by 2 bases; bases with no gene match: 6.

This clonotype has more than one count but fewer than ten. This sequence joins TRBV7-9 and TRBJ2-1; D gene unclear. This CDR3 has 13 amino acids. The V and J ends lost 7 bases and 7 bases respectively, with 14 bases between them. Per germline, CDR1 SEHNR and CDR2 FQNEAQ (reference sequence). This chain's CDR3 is CASNKKGKNEQFF. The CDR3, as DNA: TGTGCCAGCAACAAAAAGGGAAAGAATGAGCAGTTCTTC.

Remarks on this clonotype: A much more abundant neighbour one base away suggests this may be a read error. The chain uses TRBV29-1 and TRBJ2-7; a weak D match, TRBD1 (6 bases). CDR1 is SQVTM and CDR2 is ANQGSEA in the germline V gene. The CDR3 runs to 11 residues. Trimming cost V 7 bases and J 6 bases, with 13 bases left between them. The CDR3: CSATRTAEQYF. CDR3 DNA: TGCAGCGCCACCAGGACAGCCGAGCAGTACTTC.

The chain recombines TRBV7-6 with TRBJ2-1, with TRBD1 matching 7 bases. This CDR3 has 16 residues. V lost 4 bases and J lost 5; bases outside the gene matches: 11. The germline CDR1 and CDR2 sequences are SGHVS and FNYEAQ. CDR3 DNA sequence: TGTGCCAGCAGCTCTCTCCCAAGTGGGACAGACAATGAGCAGTTCTTC. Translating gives CASSSLPSGTDNEQFF. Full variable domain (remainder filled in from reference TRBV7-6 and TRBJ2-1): GAGVSQSPRYKVTKRGQDVALRCDPISGHVSLYWYRQALGQGPEFLTYFNYEAQQDKSGLPNDRFSAERPEGSISTLTIQRTEQRDSAMYRCASSSLPSGTDNEQFFGPGTRLTVL.

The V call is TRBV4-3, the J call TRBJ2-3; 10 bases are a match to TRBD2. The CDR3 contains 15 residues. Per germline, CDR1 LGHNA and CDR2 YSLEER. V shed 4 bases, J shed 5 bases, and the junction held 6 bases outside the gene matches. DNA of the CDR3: TGCGCCAGCAGCCCCAGCGGGAGGGGGGGAGATACGCAGTATTTT. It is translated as CASSPSGRGGDTQYF.

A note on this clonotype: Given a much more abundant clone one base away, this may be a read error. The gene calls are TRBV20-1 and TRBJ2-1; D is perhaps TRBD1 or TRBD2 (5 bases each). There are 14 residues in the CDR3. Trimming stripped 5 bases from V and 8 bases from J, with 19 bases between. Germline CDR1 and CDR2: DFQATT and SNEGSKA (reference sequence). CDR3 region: CSAYLPGPYDEQFF. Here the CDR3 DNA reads TGCAGTGCTTATTTACCGGGACCGTACGATGAGCAGTTCTTC.

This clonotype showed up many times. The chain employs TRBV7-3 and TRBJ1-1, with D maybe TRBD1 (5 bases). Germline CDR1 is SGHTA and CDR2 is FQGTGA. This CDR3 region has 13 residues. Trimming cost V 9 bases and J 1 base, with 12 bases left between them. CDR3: CASGTGRNTEAFF. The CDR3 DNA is TGTGCCAGTGGTACGGGGCGGAACACTGAAGCTTTCTTT.

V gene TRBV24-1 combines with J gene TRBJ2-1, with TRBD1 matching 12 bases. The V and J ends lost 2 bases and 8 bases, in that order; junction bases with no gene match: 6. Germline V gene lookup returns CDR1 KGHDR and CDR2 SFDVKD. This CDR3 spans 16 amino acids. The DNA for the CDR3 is TGTGCCACCAGTGATTCGGGACAGGGGGCGATCGATGAGCAGTTCTTC. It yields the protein CATSDSGQGAIDEQFF.

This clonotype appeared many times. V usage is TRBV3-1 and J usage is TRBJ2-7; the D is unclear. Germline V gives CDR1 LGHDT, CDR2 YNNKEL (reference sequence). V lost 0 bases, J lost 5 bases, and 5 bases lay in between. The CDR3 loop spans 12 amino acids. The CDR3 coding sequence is TGTGCCAGCAGCCAAGAAAGCCACGAGCAGTACTTC. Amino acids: CASSQESHEQYF.

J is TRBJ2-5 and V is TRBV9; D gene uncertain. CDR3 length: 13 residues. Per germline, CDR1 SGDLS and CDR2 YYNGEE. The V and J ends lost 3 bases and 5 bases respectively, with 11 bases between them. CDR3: CASSAPLGETQYF. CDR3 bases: TGTGCCAGCAGCGCCCCCCTGGGGGAGACCCAGTACTTC.

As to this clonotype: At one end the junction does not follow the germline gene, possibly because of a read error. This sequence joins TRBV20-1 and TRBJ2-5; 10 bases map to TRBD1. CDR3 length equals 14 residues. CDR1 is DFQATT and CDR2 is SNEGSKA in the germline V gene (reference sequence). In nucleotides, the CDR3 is TGCAGTGCGCCGACAGGGGGCATCCAAGAGGCCCAGTACTTC. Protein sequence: CSAPTGGIQEAQYF.

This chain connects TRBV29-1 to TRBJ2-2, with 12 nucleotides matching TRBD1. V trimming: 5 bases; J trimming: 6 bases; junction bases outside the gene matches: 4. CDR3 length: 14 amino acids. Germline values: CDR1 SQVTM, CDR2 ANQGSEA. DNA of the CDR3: TGCAGCGTTCAGGGACAGGGGGCGGCCGGGGAGCTGTTTTTT. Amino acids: CSVQGQGAAGELFF.

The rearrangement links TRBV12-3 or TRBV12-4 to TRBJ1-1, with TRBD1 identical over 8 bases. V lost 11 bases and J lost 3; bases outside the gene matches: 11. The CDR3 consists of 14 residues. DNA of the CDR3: TGTGCCGGCGAAGTGACAGGGGAATACACTGAAGCTTTCTTT. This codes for CAGEVTGEYTEAFF.

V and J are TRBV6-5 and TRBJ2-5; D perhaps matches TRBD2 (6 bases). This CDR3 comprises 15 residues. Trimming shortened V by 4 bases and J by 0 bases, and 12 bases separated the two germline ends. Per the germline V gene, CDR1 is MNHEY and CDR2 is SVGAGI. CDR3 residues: CASSSLGGDQETQYF. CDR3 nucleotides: TGTGCCAGCAGTTCCCTGGGGGGAGACCAAGAGACCCAGTACTTC.

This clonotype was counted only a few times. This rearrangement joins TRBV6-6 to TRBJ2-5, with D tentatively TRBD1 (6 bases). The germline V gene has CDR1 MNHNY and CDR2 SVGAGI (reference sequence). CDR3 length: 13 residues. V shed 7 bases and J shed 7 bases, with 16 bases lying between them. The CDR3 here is CASNQQGRWTQYF. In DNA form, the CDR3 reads TGTGCCAGCAACCAACAGGGTCGGTGGACCCAGTACTTC.

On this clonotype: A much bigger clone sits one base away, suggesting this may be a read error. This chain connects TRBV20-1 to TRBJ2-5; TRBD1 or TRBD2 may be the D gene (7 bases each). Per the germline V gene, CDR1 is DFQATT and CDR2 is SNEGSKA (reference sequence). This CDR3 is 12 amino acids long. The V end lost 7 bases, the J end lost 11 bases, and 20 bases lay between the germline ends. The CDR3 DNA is TGCAGTGTTCAGGGGGGTACGCGGGAGCAGTACTTC. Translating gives CSVQGGTREQYF.

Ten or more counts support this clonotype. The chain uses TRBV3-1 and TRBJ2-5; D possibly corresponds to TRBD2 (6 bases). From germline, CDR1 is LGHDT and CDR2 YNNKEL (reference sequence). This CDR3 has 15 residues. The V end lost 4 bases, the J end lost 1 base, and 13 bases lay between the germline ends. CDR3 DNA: TGTGCCAGCAGCCCCAACCTAGCGAGCCAAGAGACCCAGTACTTC. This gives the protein CASSPNLASQETQYF.

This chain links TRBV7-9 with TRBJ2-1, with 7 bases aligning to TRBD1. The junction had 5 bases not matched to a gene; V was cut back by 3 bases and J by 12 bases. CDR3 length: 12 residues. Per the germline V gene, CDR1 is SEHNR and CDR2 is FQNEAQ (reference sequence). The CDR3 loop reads CASSFLQGTQFF. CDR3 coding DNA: TGTGCCAGCAGCTTTTTACAGGGGACGCAGTTCTTC.